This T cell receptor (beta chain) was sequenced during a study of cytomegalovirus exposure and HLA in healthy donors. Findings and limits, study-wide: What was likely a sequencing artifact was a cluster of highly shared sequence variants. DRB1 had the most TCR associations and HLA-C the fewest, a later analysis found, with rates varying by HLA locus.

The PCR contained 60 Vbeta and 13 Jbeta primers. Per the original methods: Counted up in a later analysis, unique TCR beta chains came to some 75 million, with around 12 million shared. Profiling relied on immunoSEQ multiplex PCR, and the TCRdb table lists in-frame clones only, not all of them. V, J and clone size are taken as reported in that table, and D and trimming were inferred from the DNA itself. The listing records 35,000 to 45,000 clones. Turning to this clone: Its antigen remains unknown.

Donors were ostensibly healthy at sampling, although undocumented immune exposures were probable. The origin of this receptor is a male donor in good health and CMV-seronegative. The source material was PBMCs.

The CDR3 is CASSQGRFSSYNEQFF. In nucleotides, the CDR3 is TGTGCCAGCAGCCAAGGGCGGTTTAGCTCCTACAATGAGCAGTTCTTC. V gene TRBV4-2 combines with J gene TRBJ2-1; no firm D call. Germline V gives CDR1 LGHNA, CDR2 YNFKEQ. This CDR3 region has 16 residues. Trimming shortened V by 1 base and J by 0 bases, and 10 bases separated the two germline ends.